Listed below are T cell receptor beta chains from one sample, sequenced in a study of response to subunit inactivated influenza vaccine. One entry per CDR3 protein, called by TCRdb with MiXCR from the RT-PCR reads. The sample includes about 780,000 distinct CDR3 sequences, roughly 20% seen only once; the top ten take about 11%. The specimen was PBMCs from blood, collected 5 days after vaccination. Every receptor here comes from a man in his fifties or sixties who received an inactivated influenza vaccine. Each CDR3 is given with its conserved first and last residue. Fields, in order: V gene, J gene, clone size, CDR3 protein. Rows give clone size only sometimes, using once, few, many, or a class for an expanded clone.

>TRBV7-4|TRBJ2-5|few
CASSLREFKRTQYF
>TRBV7-6|TRBJ2-1|many
CASVRTGWDEQFF
>TRBV5-6|TRBJ2-7|once
CASSLPQGMGEQYF
>TRBV29-1|TRBJ2-2|.
CSVIGAGDATGELFF
>TRBV11-2|TRBJ2-1|few
CASRYPAKGQGVIYNEQFF
>TRBV10-3|TRBJ2-3|many
CAIRKRGLAADWSTDTQYF
>TRBV12-3/TRBV12-4|TRBJ2-2|few
CASSHYLNTGELFF
>TRBV25-1|TRBJ2-3|many
CASSPLDTQYF
>TRBV12-3/TRBV12-4|TRBJ1-6|.
CASSLRTGGDSPLHF
>TRBV18|TRBJ2-7|few
CASSPQVQRSYEQYF
>TRBV2|TRBJ2-5|.
CASSYPAQGQETQYF
>TRBV5-5|TRBJ2-7|.
CASQPRTGRQYF
>TRBV20-1|TRBJ2-2|.
CSALRQGAHTGELFF
>TRBV7-2|TRBJ2-1|few
CASSSPPAHNEQFF
>TRBV12-3/TRBV12-4|TRBJ2-5|.
CASSWAGGGETQYF